This entry is about one T cell receptor (beta chain). The antigen is not known. The CDR3 is made up of 17 amino acids. The V end was cut by 4 bases, the J end by 4 bases, with 23 bases between. Looked up from germline, CDR1 is SGDLS and CDR2 is YYNGEE. The data were obtained in a study of long-term antiretroviral therapy in people with HIV. Researchers ran immunoSEQ v3.0 at survey level. The protocol was immunoSEQ multiplex PCR, while the TCRdb copy is restricted to in-frame clones and leaves out a portion. The table records 20,000 to 25,000 clones, less than 80% of them present only once. Study-wide findings and caveats: Researchers lacked any data on ART adherence, viral resistance or therapy changes.

The genes are TRBV9 and TRBJ1-2, with a tentative D call TRBD1 (5 bases). The TCR sequence derives from a woman between 40 and 55 years old with HIV. Here the sequenced sample was unsorted PBMCs, taken 4.1 years after starting antiretroviral therapy. The CDR3 coding sequence is TGTGCCAGCAGCAAAACGGAGGGGATCATCCAGGGCTATGGCTACACCTTC. Residues: CASSKTEGIIQGYGYTF.